This T cell receptor beta chain was found in a study of blood T cell repertoires in COVID-19. Original processing methods: It was from reference gene primer amplification that nucleated cell counts were estimated. Using immunoSEQ multiplex PCR, the repertoire was profiled, and TCRdb retains in-frame clones only, with some absent. V, J and clone size were drawn from that table, and D and trimming were deduced from the DNA. The sample yields about 290,000 clones, approximately 89% seen once. The CDR3 sequence is 14 residues long. Trimming took 1 base from V and 9 from J, leaving 13 bases between them. The germline V gene encodes CDR1 LGHDT and CDR2 YNNKEL (reference sequence). While infection was still active, Seattle patients were enrolled and then followed longitudinally.

J is TRBJ2-1 and V is TRBV3-1 (or the pseudogene TRBV3-2); a possible D gene is TRBD2 (7 bases). The specimen was peripheral blood. The origin of this receptor is a woman under 40 with COVID-19, enrolled during active disease. The CDR3 sequence is CASSQGGGPGEQFF. The CDR3 DNA reads as TGTGCCAGCAGCCAAGGGGGGGGCCCGGGTGAGCAGTTCTTC.